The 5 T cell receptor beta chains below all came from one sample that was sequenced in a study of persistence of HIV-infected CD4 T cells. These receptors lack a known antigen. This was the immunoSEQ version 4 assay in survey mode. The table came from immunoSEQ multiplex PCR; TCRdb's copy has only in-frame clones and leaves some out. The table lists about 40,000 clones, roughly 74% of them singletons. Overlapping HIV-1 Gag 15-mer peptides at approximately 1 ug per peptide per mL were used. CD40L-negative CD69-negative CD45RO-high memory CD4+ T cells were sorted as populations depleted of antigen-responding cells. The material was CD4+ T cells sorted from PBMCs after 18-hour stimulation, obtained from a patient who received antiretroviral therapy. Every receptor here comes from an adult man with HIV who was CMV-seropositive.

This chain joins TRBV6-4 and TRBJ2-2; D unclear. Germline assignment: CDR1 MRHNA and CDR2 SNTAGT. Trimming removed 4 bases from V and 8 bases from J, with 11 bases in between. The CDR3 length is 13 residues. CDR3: CASSVTVQGELFF. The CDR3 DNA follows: TGTGCCAGCAGTGTCACTGTCCAGGGGGAGCTGTTTTTT.

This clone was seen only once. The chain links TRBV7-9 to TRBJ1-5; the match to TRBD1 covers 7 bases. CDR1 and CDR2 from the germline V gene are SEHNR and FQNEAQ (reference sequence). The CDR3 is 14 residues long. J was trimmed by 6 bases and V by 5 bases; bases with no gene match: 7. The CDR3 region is CASSQGGLSQPQHF. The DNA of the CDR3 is TGTGCCAGCAGCCAGGGGGGGTTAAGTCAGCCCCAGCATTTT.

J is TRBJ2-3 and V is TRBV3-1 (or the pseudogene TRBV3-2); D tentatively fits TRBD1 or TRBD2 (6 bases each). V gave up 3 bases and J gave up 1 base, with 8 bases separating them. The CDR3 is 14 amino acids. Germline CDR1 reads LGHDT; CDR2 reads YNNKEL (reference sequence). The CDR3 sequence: CASSQRGGTDTQYF. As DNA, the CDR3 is TGTGCCAGCAGCCAGAGGGGGGGCACAGATACGCAGTATTTT.

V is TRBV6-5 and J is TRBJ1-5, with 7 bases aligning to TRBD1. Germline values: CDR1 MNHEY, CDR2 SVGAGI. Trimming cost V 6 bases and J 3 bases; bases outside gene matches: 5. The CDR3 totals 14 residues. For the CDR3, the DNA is TGTGCCAGCAGCTTAGGGACAGCCAATCAGCCCCAGCATTTT. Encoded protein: CASSLGTANQPQHF.

CDR3 DNA: TGCAGCGTCTTTGACAGGGCCAACTATGGCTACACCTTC. Its protein product is CSVFDRANYGYTF. This chain uses TRBV29-1 with TRBJ1-2; 7 bases are shared with TRBD1. Germline CDR1 reads SQVTM; CDR2 reads ANQGSEA. The junction had 6 bases not matched to a gene; V was cut back by 6 bases and J by 2 bases. This CDR3 has 13 residues.